The 10 T cell receptor beta chains below all came from one sample that was sequenced in a study of T-cell memory formation after mild COVID-19 listed by TCRdb under 2021. Library prep was done by 5' RACE. Sequenced on an Illumina NovaSeq 6000. TCRdb reran the public reads through fastp at Q25 and MiXCR, keeping productive beta chains. Rows matching on CDR3 protein sequence are summarized as one entry with the most common DNA and genes. Within this sample are 290,000 or so distinct CDR3 sequences, with roughly 21% of them counted one time only. The top ten constitute around 21% of the sample. The material sequenced was PBMCs or a T cell subset sorted from them (not recorded which). The receptors were gathered from a young man who had mild COVID-19 (a few samples of this study predate the infection). The sample titles of this study are shuffled in the database, so cell type and time point are left out; the donor was told from shared clones.

The rearrangement uses TRBV28 and TRBJ1-3; D uncertain. V was shortened by 6 bases and J by 0 bases, with 9 bases between the two germline ends. The CDR3 is 14 amino acids. Germline assignment: CDR1 MDHEN and CDR2 SYDVKM. Here the CDR3 DNA reads TGTGCCAGCAGAGGACGGGGCTCTGGAAACACCATATATTTT. This gives the protein CASRGRGSGNTIYF.

The sample holds a few counts of this clonotype. The rearrangement joins TRBV14 to TRBJ1-2, with TRBD1 matching 9 bases. The CDR3 covers 14 residues. Unmatched junction bases numbered 1, after V lost 1 base and J lost 4 bases. Germline lookup yields CDR1 SGHDN and CDR2 FVKESK. The CDR3 loop reads CASSQGTGAYGYTF. In DNA form, the CDR3 reads TGTGCCAGCAGCCAAGGGACAGGGGCCTATGGCTACACCTTC.

This rearrangement joins TRBV10-3 to TRBJ1-1; D remains unclear. V was pared by 1 base and J by 1 base, with 7 bases between. Germline loops: CDR1 ENHRY, CDR2 SYGVKD. The length of the CDR3 is 14 residues. CDR3 sequence reads: CAISEYISNTEAFF. The CDR3 region has the DNA TGTGCCATCAGTGAGTACATTTCGAACACTGAAGCTTTCTTT.

The gene calls are TRBV5-1 and TRBJ1-2; weak D call: TRBD1 (6 bases). The CDR3 extends over 14 amino acids. Looked up from germline, CDR1 is SGHRS and CDR2 is YFSETQ. V lost 0 bases and J lost 4, with 10 bases in between. The CDR3 region is CASSLGQGTYGYTF. The CDR3 coding sequence is TGCGCCAGCAGCTTGGGCCAGGGGACCTATGGCTACACCTTC.

This chain links TRBV10-3 with TRBJ1-1, with unresolved D. There are 13 residues in the CDR3. V was trimmed by 10 bases and J by 3 bases, leaving 15 bases between them. Germline V gene sequence: CDR1 ENHRY, CDR2 SYGVKD. Here the CDR3 reads CATSRVVDTEAFF. The CDR3 DNA follows: TGTGCCACGAGCAGAGTTGTGGACACTGAAGCTTTCTTT.

The chain combines TRBV20-1 with TRBJ1-1; TRBD1 agrees at 9 bases. The CDR3 has 13 amino acids. J was trimmed by 5 bases and V by 4 bases; bases with no gene match: 5. Germline loops: CDR1 DFQATT, CDR2 SNEGSKA (reference sequence). Written as DNA, the CDR3 is TGCAGTGCTACCACAGGGGGCAGGACTGAAGCTTTCTTT. Amino acid sequence: CSATTGGRTEAFF.

The CDR3 region has the DNA TGTGCCAGCAGTTACAGTCTCCTAGCGGGCTCCTACAATGAGCAGTTCTTC. Translated: CASSYSLLAGSYNEQFF. The rearrangement joins TRBV6-2 or TRBV6-3 to TRBJ2-1; TRBD2 aligns across 8 bases. Germline lookup yields CDR1 MNHEY and CDR2 SVGEGT. Trimming took 2 bases from V and 0 from J; bases not matched to a gene: 6. The CDR3 totals 17 residues.

The V gene is TRBV12-3 or TRBV12-4, the J gene TRBJ2-5; 8 bases line up with TRBD2. The V gene end was trimmed by 2 bases and the J gene end by 4 bases; junction bases not matched to a gene: 12. The CDR3 consists of 17 residues. CDR3 protein: CASSLTSGGFFGETQYF. The CDR3, as DNA: TGTGCCAGCAGTTTAACCAGCGGGGGATTTTTTGGAGAGACCCAGTACTTC.

This sequence joins TRBV4-1 and TRBJ2-4; perhaps TRBD2 as D (6 bases). V was shortened by 0 bases and J by 6 bases, with 12 bases between the two germline ends. CDR1 and CDR2 from the germline V gene are MGHRA and YSYEKL. CDR3 length: 15 amino acids. The CDR3, as DNA: TGCGCCAGCAGCCAAGATTCCCTCGGGGGAAACATTCAGTACTTC. This sequence encodes CASSQDSLGGNIQYF.

V and J are TRBV10-3 and TRBJ1-2; TRBD1 is a possible D gene (6 bases). The CDR3 loop spans 15 amino acids. V lost 6 bases to trimming and J lost 4 bases, with 18 bases between them. Germline V gene data show CDR1 as ENHRY and CDR2 as SYGVKD. The CDR3 spells CAIRTGPRGRYGYTF. The CDR3, as DNA: TGTGCCATCAGGACAGGTCCACGGGGCCGCTATGGCTACACCTTC.